A single sample gave rise to the 18 T cell receptor beta chains below, sequenced in a study of graft-versus-host responses after intestinal transplantation. The assay was immunoSEQ multiplex PCR, and TCRdb's table has in-frame clones only and misses some. The table has fewer than 11,000 clones, 85% to 95% seen once. The specimen comprised PBMCs, sampled approximately 40 days after intestinal transplantation. Receptor source: a human patient who received an intestinal transplant, so some T cells may come from the graft donor.

The chain couples TRBV7-6 to TRBJ2-3; 8 bases agree with TRBD2. Losses at the gene ends were 5 bases for V and 4 bases for J; bases not matched to a gene: 2. CDR1 and CDR2 (germline): SGHVS, FNYEAQ. The CDR3 is 13 amino acids. The CDR3 nucleotides are TGTGCCAGCAGCGCCGGGGGGGCAGATACGCAGTATTTT. It is translated as CASSAGGADTQYF.

V usage is TRBV11-2 and J usage is TRBJ2-5, with a possible D match to TRBD1 (6 bases). V was cut by 6 bases and J by 0 bases, with 14 bases left in between. Germline V gives CDR1 SGHAT, CDR2 FQNNGV. This CDR3 is 15 amino acids long. CDR3 nucleotides: TGTGCCAGCAGAGACCAGCAGGGGCACCAAGAGACCCAGTACTTC. Residues: CASRDQQGHQETQYF.

V is TRBV13 and J is TRBJ2-5, with D perhaps matching TRBD1 (7 bases). Germline V gene lookup returns CDR1 PRHDT and CDR2 FYEKMQ (reference sequence). The CDR3 sequence is 16 residues long. The V and J ends lost 4 bases and 3 bases respectively, with 18 bases between them. The CDR3 reads CASSYLGAGTEETQYF. In DNA form, the CDR3 reads TGTGCCAGCAGCTACCTGGGGGCGGGGACAGAAGAGACCCAGTACTTC.

This CDR3 is CSVGQGWGTEAFF. The CDR3 DNA follows: TGCAGCGTTGGGCAGGGGTGGGGCACTGAAGCTTTCTTT. This chain connects TRBV29-1 to TRBJ1-1, with D perhaps TRBD1 (6 bases). V was cut by 4 bases and J by 4 bases, with 13 bases left in between. This CDR3 has 13 residues. Looked up from germline, CDR1 is SQVTM and CDR2 is ANQGSEA.

The chain employs TRBV19 and TRBJ1-2, with a possible D match to TRBD1 (5 bases). The CDR3 runs 13 residues. Germline lookup yields CDR1 LNHDA and CDR2 SQIVND (reference sequence). The V end was cut by 5 bases, the J end by 5 bases, with 12 bases between. In DNA form, the CDR3 reads TGTGCCAGTAGTCGGGCAGGGAGGTATGGCTACACCTTC. Protein product: CASSRAGRYGYTF.

In the case of this clone: The same CDR3 arises from other DNA sequences in this sample as well. J is TRBJ1-1 and V is TRBV4-1, with a weak D call TRBD1 (5 bases). The CDR3 has 14 amino acids. In germline, CDR1 is MGHRA, CDR2 YSYEKL. Trimming left V 1 base short and J 1 base short, with 7 bases between. DNA for the CDR3: TGCGCCAGCAGCCAAGGGCAGGGGAACACTGAAGCTTTCTTT. Its translation: CASSQGQGNTEAFF.

The V call is TRBV11-2, the J call TRBJ2-5; a possible D gene is TRBD2 (5 bases). Germline CDR1 is SGHAT and CDR2 is FQNNGV. The CDR3 is 13 residues long. V lost 7 bases, J lost 2 bases, and 11 bases lay in between. The CDR3 region is CASTPPGQETQYF. The CDR3 DNA reads TGTGCCAGCACCCCCCCGGGACAAGAGACCCAGTACTTC.

V usage is TRBV5-1 and J usage is TRBJ1-6, with 7 nucleotides matching TRBD1. This CDR3 is 14 amino acids long. The junction had 3 bases not matched to a gene; V was cut back by 2 bases and J by 7 bases. CDR1 is SGHRS and CDR2 is YFSETQ in the germline V gene. CDR3 amino acids: CASSFGQVNSPLHF. CDR3 sequence (DNA): TGCGCCAGCAGCTTCGGACAGGTGAATTCACCCCTCCACTTT. Drawing the rest from reference TRBV5-1 and TRBJ1-6, the complete variable domain is KAGVTQTPRYLIKTRGQQVTLSCSPISGHRSVSWYQQTPGQGLQFLFEYFSETQRNKGNFPGRFSGRQFSNSRSEMNVSTLELGDSALYLCASSFGQVNSPLHFGNGTRLTVT.

CDR3 region: CASSFGTATGELFF. In DNA, the CDR3 is TGCGCCAGCAGCTTCGGGACAGCTACCGGGGAGCTGTTTTTT. The chain recombines TRBV5-1 with TRBJ2-2; 7 bases map to TRBD1. The germline CDR1 and CDR2 sequences are SGHRS and YFSETQ. The trim removed 2 bases at V and 5 bases at J, leaving 3 bases unmatched. The CDR3 is 14 amino acids.

This clone has just one count. The V gene is TRBV12-5, the J gene TRBJ2-1; D call uncertain. The CDR3 covers 11 residues. The V and J ends lost 5 bases and 6 bases respectively, with 5 bases between them. Germline V CDR1 and CDR2: LGHNT, FRNRAP. The CDR3 loop reads CASGPANEQFF. As DNA, the CDR3 is TGTGCTAGTGGTCCCGCCAATGAGCAGTTCTTC.

This clone was counted only a few times. The chain carries TRBV10-3 and TRBJ1-2; tentative D call: TRBD1 (5 bases). Per the germline V gene, CDR1 is ENHRY and CDR2 is SYGVKD. This CDR3 spans 12 amino acids. V shed 4 bases and J shed 2 bases, with 5 bases lying between them. CDR3 sequence: CAISGGNYGYTF. DNA of the CDR3: TGTGCCATCAGTGGGGGCAACTATGGCTACACCTTC.

This clone occurred once. The chain has TRBV5-6 and TRBJ2-7; the D is unclear. The CDR3 length is 14 residues. Germline CDR1 SGHDT, CDR2 YYEEEE. The ends were cut back, 4 bases at V and 2 bases at J, with 13 bases in the middle. The CDR3 DNA sequence: TGTGCCAGCAGCCAGGCCGGGTCCGCCTACGAGCAGTACTTC. Translation: CASSQAGSAYEQYF.

The chain carries TRBV5-4 and TRBJ2-7, with 10 bases matching TRBD2. The germline gives CDR1 SGHNT, CDR2 YYREEE (reference sequence). Trimming cost V 2 bases and J 0 bases; bases outside gene matches: 11. The CDR3 has 18 residues. This chain's CDR3 is CASSLAGPLAGASYEQYF. As DNA, the CDR3 is TGTGCCAGCAGCTTAGCGGGCCCTCTAGCGGGGGCCTCCTACGAGCAGTACTTC.

The rearrangement uses TRBV7-9 and TRBJ1-1; D not certain. The CDR3 sequence is 13 residues long. With 4 bases removed from V and 10 bases from J, the gap between germline ends came to 16 bases. The germline gives CDR1 SEHNR, CDR2 FQNEAQ (reference sequence). In DNA form, the CDR3 reads TGTGCCAGCAGCTCACCCCCCGGGGAGGGAGCTTTCTTT. Protein sequence: CASSSPPGEGAFF.

The chain has TRBV6-5 and TRBJ1-5; TRBD1 might be the D (5 bases). This CDR3 contains 11 residues. Germline CDR1 reads MNHEY; CDR2 reads SVGAGI. The V end was cut by 7 bases, the J end by 9 bases, with 10 bases between. The CDR3 loop reads CASNNQGPQHF. The DNA for the CDR3 is TGTGCCAGCAATAATCAGGGGCCCCAGCATTTT.

The V and J genes are TRBV6-1 and TRBJ1-5; TRBD1 might be the D (5 bases). In germline, CDR1 is MNHNS, CDR2 SASEGT. V lost 4 bases and J 3 bases, leaving 7 bases between the germline ends. This CDR3 region has 13 residues. CDR3 in amino acids: CASSGGINQPQHF. CDR3 DNA sequence: TGTGCCAGCAGTGGGGGGATCAATCAGCCCCAGCATTTT.

The chain combines TRBV5-1 with TRBJ1-2; maybe TRBD1 (5 bases). Germline V gene data show CDR1 as SGHRS and CDR2 as YFSETQ. This CDR3 contains 13 residues. With 2 bases removed from V and 3 bases from J, the gap between germline ends came to 8 bases. CDR3 residues: CASSLDRYYGYTF. CDR3 coding DNA: TGCGCCAGCAGCTTAGACAGATACTATGGCTACACCTTC.

The chain recombines TRBV9 with TRBJ2-1; TRBD2 matches 8 bases. V shed 4 bases and J 8 bases; nucleotides not matched to a gene: 8. There are 14 residues in the CDR3. CDR1 and CDR2 from the germline V gene are SGDLS and YYNGEE. CDR3 sequence (DNA): TGTGCCAGCAGCCCACGGGGGGGCGTGGATGAGCAGTTCTTC. Translating it yields CASSPRGGVDEQFF.